A single sample gave rise to the 25 T cell receptor beta chains below, sequenced in a study of neoadjuvant anti-PD-1 for oral cavity cancer. Data came from immunoSEQ multiplex PCR; TCRdb stores just in-frame clones and leaves some out. The table has under 15,000 clones, around three fifths seen once. The sequenced sample was PBMCs, obtained before nivolumab (anti-PD-1) treatment. These receptors originate from a person between 35 and 79 years old with oral cavity squamous cell carcinoma.

This rearrangement joins TRBV12-5 to TRBJ1-1; 7 bases align to TRBD1. V was clipped by 6 bases and J by 1 base; unmatched bases: 2. The CDR3 is 13 amino acids. Germline V gene sequence: CDR1 LGHNT, CDR2 FRNRAP. CDR3 protein: CASGNRGNTEAFF. CDR3 sequence (DNA): TGTGCTAGTGGAAACAGGGGGAACACTGAAGCTTTCTTT.

V is TRBV6-5 and J is TRBJ1-1, with D possibly TRBD1 on 6 matching bases. Germline-derived CDR1 and CDR2 are MNHEY and SVGAGI. The CDR3 length is 11 residues. V dropped 7 bases and J dropped 8 bases, with 11 bases sitting between them. CDR3 sequence (DNA): TGTGCCAGCAAGGGACACCTCGAAGCTTTCTTT. It translates to CASKGHLEAFF.

This rearrangement joins TRBV7-9 to TRBJ2-5; D gene uncertain. V lost 2 bases and J 2 bases, leaving 15 bases between the germline ends. The CDR3 covers 16 residues. CDR1 and CDR2 from the germline V gene are SEHNR and FQNEAQ (reference sequence). Here the CDR3 DNA reads TGTGCCAGCAGCTTAACCGGGCAGGACCTGCAAGAGACCCAGTACTTC. The encoded protein is CASSLTGQDLQETQYF. The entire variable domain, with the rest obtained from reference TRBV7-9 and TRBJ2-5, is as follows: DTGVSQNPRHKITKRGQNVTFRCDPISEHNRLYWYRQTLGQGPEFLTYFQNEAQLEKSRLLSDRFSAERPKGSFSTLEIQRTEQGDSAMYLCASSLTGQDLQETQYFGPGTRLLVL.

The chain joins TRBV11-1 to TRBJ1-1; 7 nucleotides agree with TRBD1. Germline assignment: CDR1 SGHAT and CDR2 FQDESV (reference sequence). CDR3 length: 15 residues. V lost 5 bases and J lost 4; bases outside the gene matches: 10. The chain's CDR3 is CASSASTGWSTEAFF. The DNA for the CDR3 is TGTGCCAGCAGCGCTTCGACAGGGTGGAGCACTGAAGCTTTCTTT.

V gene TRBV6-5 combines with J gene TRBJ1-4; tentatively, D is TRBD1 (5 bases). The CDR3 consists of 14 residues. The V and J ends lost 0 bases and 8 bases respectively, with 10 bases between them. Per the germline V gene, CDR1 is MNHEY and CDR2 is SVGAGI. The CDR3 bases are TGTGCCAGCAGTTACTCGGGCGGGGGGGAAAAACTGTTTTTT. Its translation: CASSYSGGGEKLFF.

The chain has TRBV10-3 and TRBJ2-1; D remains ambiguous. V was cut by 3 bases and J by 0 bases, with 6 bases left in between. CDR3 length equals 14 residues. The germline CDR1 and CDR2 sequences are ENHRY and SYGVKD. CDR3 protein: CAISDRTSYNEQFF. DNA for the CDR3: TGTGCCATCAGTGACAGGACCTCCTACAATGAGCAGTTCTTC.

The rearrangement joins TRBV25-1 to TRBJ1-2, with 9 bases lining up with TRBD1. Germline V gene data show CDR1 as MGHDK and CDR2 as SYGVNS. V was pared by 7 bases and J by 4 bases, with 7 bases of the junction left unmatched. This CDR3 spans 14 amino acids. DNA of the CDR3: TGTGCCAGCACGGGACAGGGTAAAATCTATGGCTACACCTTC. The encoded protein is CASTGQGKIYGYTF.

The V gene is TRBV19, the J gene TRBJ1-5, with a weak D call TRBD1 (5 bases). The CDR3 is made up of 13 amino acids. CDR1 and CDR2 (germline): LNHDA, SQIVND (reference sequence). Trimming took off 0 bases at V and 6 bases at J, with 6 bases between the two ends. The CDR3 DNA reads TGTGCCAGTAGTATAGATAGGGGTCAGCCCCAGCATTTT. Translated, it gives CASSIDRGQPQHF. Using reference TRBV19 and TRBJ1-5 for the parts outside the CDR3, the full variable domain is DGGITQSPKYLFRKEGQNVTLSCEQNLNHDAMYWYRQDPGQGLRLIYYSQIVNDFQKGDIAEGYSVSREKKESFPLTVTSAQKNPTAFYLCASSIDRGQPQHFGDGTRLSIL.

The chain's CDR3 is CASRRQGSGTGELFF. DNA of the CDR3: TGTGCCAGCAGAAGACAGGGGTCGGGCACCGGGGAGCTGTTTTTT. The V gene is TRBV2, the J gene TRBJ2-2, with 8 bases aligning to TRBD1. With V trimmed by 6 bases and J by 4 bases, 7 bases remained unmatched. CDR3 length: 15 residues. Germline assignment: CDR1 SNHLY and CDR2 FYNNEI.

The chain recombines TRBV29-1 with TRBJ2-3, with D unresolved. The germline gives CDR1 SQVTM, CDR2 ANQGSEA. V was clipped by 7 bases and J by 0 bases, with 17 bases between them. The CDR3 covers 15 residues. DNA for the CDR3: TGCAGCGCAGGTCAGAGTATTACTAGCACAGATACGCAGTATTTT. Translation: CSAGQSITSTDTQYF.

J is TRBJ2-3 and V is TRBV10-2; 10 bases align to TRBD2. The V gene end was trimmed by 4 bases and the J gene end by 0 bases; junction bases not matched to a gene: 10. The V gene's germline CDR1 is WSHSY and CDR2 SAAADI. The CDR3 covers 18 residues. CDR3 protein: CASSVRLAGALSTDTQYF. CDR3 in DNA: TGCGCCAGCAGTGTGAGGCTAGCGGGGGCCCTTAGCACAGATACGCAGTATTTT.

The CDR3 region is CASLGRAVNQPQHF. The CDR3, as DNA: TGTGCCAGCCTGGGACGGGCAGTCAATCAGCCCCAGCATTTT. The chain joins TRBV21-1 to TRBJ1-5. TRBV21-1 is tagged as a pseudogene. CDR3 length: 14 residues.

A remark on this clone: The junction does not match germline at one end; this may be a read error. The rearrangement uses TRBV5-1 and TRBJ1-2; no definite D call. This CDR3 is 12 amino acids long. The germline V gene encodes CDR1 SGHRS and CDR2 YFSETQ. CDR3 coding DNA: TGCGCCAGCAGCTCCCTCCCGGGCCTCTATGTCTTC. Translated, it gives CASSSLPGLYVF.

The V gene is TRBV11-2, the J gene TRBJ2-7; D remains unclear. Germline lookup yields CDR1 SGHAT and CDR2 FQNNGV. The CDR3 runs to 14 residues. V lost 1 base and J 2 bases, leaving 9 bases between the germline ends. The CDR3 DNA reads as TGTGCCAGCAGCTTAGCGACATTTACCTACGAGCAGTACTTC. It specifies CASSLATFTYEQYF.

The V and J genes are TRBV5-1 and TRBJ1-1; TRBD1 might be the D (6 bases). Germline CDR1 is SGHRS and CDR2 is YFSETQ. This CDR3 contains 14 residues. Trimming pared 5 bases from V and 5 bases from J, leaving 16 bases between. The CDR3 bases are TGCGCCAGCAGGGGGGGGGCCCCAAGGACTGAAGCTTTCTTT. Protein product: CASRGGAPRTEAFF.

The rearrangement uses TRBV6-4 and TRBJ1-6; TRBD1 is a possible D gene (5 bases). Germline lookup yields CDR1 MRHNA and CDR2 SNTAGT. V was shortened by 5 bases and J by 7 bases, with 12 bases between the two germline ends. This CDR3 has 14 amino acids. CDR3 bases: TGTGCCAGCAGTCCAACCCCAGGGAATTCACCCCTCCACTTT. Its translation: CASSPTPGNSPLHF.

V usage is TRBV9 and J usage is TRBJ2-1; maybe TRBD2 (6 bases). In germline, CDR1 is SGDLS, CDR2 YYNGEE. The length of the CDR3 is 16 residues. The germline V and J ends were trimmed by 0 bases and 10 bases, with 20 bases remaining between them. The CDR3 DNA reads as TGTGCCAGCAGCGTAGATATCTCCCGCCGGAGGGAGGAGCAGTTCTTC. Translating it yields CASSVDISRRREEQFF.

V usage is TRBV6-5 and J usage is TRBJ2-7; D could derive from TRBD1 or TRBD2 (5 bases each). V lost 5 bases, J lost 2 bases, and 10 bases lay in between. CDR3 size: 13 residues. The germline CDR1 and CDR2 sequences are MNHEY and SVGAGI. This CDR3 is CASSAGTAYEQYF. The CDR3 DNA is TGTGCCAGCAGTGCCGGGACGGCCTACGAGCAGTACTTC.

This sequence joins TRBV9 and TRBJ2-6; 10 bases line up with TRBD2. In germline, CDR1 is SGDLS, CDR2 YYNGEE. The CDR3 loop spans 19 amino acids. J gave up 4 bases and V 7 bases, and 17 bases lay outside the gene matches. The CDR3 DNA reads as TGTGCCAGCGGTCGGGGAATACTAGCGGGAACAGCCGGGGCCAACGTCCTGACTTTC. Its protein is CASGRGILAGTAGANVLTF.

The chain couples TRBV5-4 to TRBJ2-5; D might be TRBD1 or TRBD2, each matching 5 bases. Germline CDR1 is SGHNT and CDR2 is YYREEE (reference sequence). The germline V and J ends were trimmed by 5 bases and 2 bases, with 13 bases remaining between them. The length of the CDR3 is 14 residues. The CDR3 DNA sequence: TGTGCCAGCAGTTCTGGGACCGCACAAGAGACCCAGTACTTC. Encoded protein: CASSSGTAQETQYF.

The V and J genes are TRBV6-4 and TRBJ2-3, with 10 nucleotides matching TRBD1. From germline, CDR1 is MRHNA and CDR2 SNTAGT. J was trimmed by 0 bases and V by 2 bases; bases with no gene match: 2. This CDR3 spans 16 amino acids. The CDR3 DNA sequence: TGTGCCAGCAGTGACGACAGGGGGCCCAGCACAGATACGCAGTATTTT. This encodes CASSDDRGPSTDTQYF.

The CDR3 is CASSQRGGPYWSEAFF. The CDR3 bases are TGTGCCAGCAGCCAAAGGGGGGGGCCTTATTGGTCTGAAGCTTTCTTT. This sequence joins TRBV11-1 and TRBJ1-1, with D possibly TRBD1 on 6 matching bases. This CDR3 contains 16 residues. Trimming pared 5 bases from V and 6 bases from J, leaving 22 bases between. The germline gives CDR1 SGHAT, CDR2 FQDESV (reference sequence). Looking up the rest from reference TRBV11-1 and TRBJ1-1 gives the full variable domain: EAEVAQSPRYKITEKSQAVAFWCDPISGHATLYWYRQILGQGPELLVQFQDESVVDDSQLPKDRFSAERLKGVDSTLKIQPAELGDSAMYLCASSQRGGPYWSEAFFGQGTRLTVV.

This chain joins TRBV14 and TRBJ2-7; 8 nucleotides align to TRBD2. Trimming took 1 base from V and 6 from J; bases not matched to a gene: 8. The CDR3 contains 15 residues. Germline V gene lookup returns CDR1 SGHDN and CDR2 FVKESK. In DNA form, the CDR3 reads TGTGCCAGCAGCCAAGGAGGAGCGGGAGTGAGCGAGCAGTACTTC. Translated: CASSQGGAGVSEQYF.

The chain has TRBV4-2 and TRBJ2-7; the match to TRBD2 covers 11 bases. The V segment lost 5 bases and the J segment 2 bases; nucleotides outside the gene matches: 14. Germline CDR1 LGHNA, CDR2 YNFKEQ. This CDR3 spans 18 amino acids. CDR3 DNA sequence: TGTGCCAGCAGCGACCGCAGCTCGACTAGCGGGAATCCCTACGAGCAGTACTTC. The encoded protein is CASSDRSSTSGNPYEQYF.

This clone was seen a few times. The chain has TRBV6-6 and TRBJ2-7; a weak D match, TRBD1 (6 bases). Germline V lookup: CDR1 MNHNY, CDR2 SVGAGI (reference sequence). V lost 5 bases and J lost 0, with 14 bases in between. The CDR3 runs to 15 residues. The CDR3: CASSPDRRSSYEQYF. The CDR3 nucleotides read TGTGCCAGCAGTCCCGACAGGAGAAGCTCCTACGAGCAGTACTTC.